These 5 T cell receptor beta chains came from one sample sequenced in a study of tumor-infiltrating lymphocytes in oesophageal squamous cell carcinoma. Each CDR3 protein gets one entry after TCRdb re-called the PCR reads with MiXCR. The sample has about 13,000 distinct CDR3 sequences; about 54% are singletons. The sequencing sample was made of esophageal tumor tissue. The source is a male donor with esophageal squamous cell carcinoma.

The chain combines TRBV7-6 with TRBJ1-4; D gene uncertain. The CDR3 loop spans 13 amino acids. Germline CDR1 SGHVS, CDR2 FNYEAQ. Trimming pared 7 bases from V and 5 bases from J, leaving 11 bases between. CDR3 amino acids: CASKDGVNEKLFF. DNA of the CDR3: TGTGCCAGCAAGGACGGGGTAAATGAAAAACTGTTTTTT.

The DNA for the CDR3 is TGTGCCAGCAGCCCGCCGGGAGGAGGAGGCAACAATGAGCAGTACTTC. The encoded protein is CASSPPGGGGNNEQYF. This chain uses TRBV7-3 with TRBJ2-3; 7 bases agree with TRBD2. The end of the DNA fits TRBJ2-7 better, so the J call may be wrong. Germline V gene lookup returns CDR1 SGHTA and CDR2 FQGTGA. This CDR3 region has 16 residues.

J is TRBJ2-4 and V is TRBV12-3 or TRBV12-4; possibly TRBD1 or TRBD2 for D (7 bases each). The CDR3 sequence is 15 residues long. V lost 5 bases and J 13 bases, leaving 24 bases between the germline ends. CDR3 residues: CASSPRGGSHNEQYF. The CDR3 DNA sequence: TGTGCCAGCAGTCCCAGGGGGGGGTCCCACAATGAGCAGTACTTC.

Regarding this clonotype: At one end, the junction sequence differs from germline, possibly due to a read error. The chain employs TRBV7-6 and TRBJ2-7, with D tentatively TRBD2 (5 bases). Per the germline V gene, CDR1 is SGHVS and CDR2 is FNYEAQ. This CDR3 contains 14 residues. CDR3 region: CASGEGRPARELYF. CDR3 bases: TGTGCCAGTGGCGAGGGCCGCCCAGCTAGGGAGCTGTATTTT.

By frequency in the sample, this clonotype is medium-sized (0.01 to 0.1%). The rearrangement joins TRBV28 to TRBJ2-5; D is perhaps TRBD1 (5 bases). The V end lost 3 bases, the J end lost 5 bases, and 16 bases lay between the germline ends. The CDR3 totals 15 residues. The germline V gene has CDR1 MDHEN and CDR2 SYDVKM. The CDR3 DNA reads as TGTGCCAGCAGTTTCCGCGGACATCTGGGGGAGACCCAGTACTTC. Translated, it gives CASSFRGHLGETQYF.